This T cell receptor beta chain was sequenced in a study of T cells in Graves' hyperthyroidism and ophthalmopathy. Study observations and caveats: The model anticipated ophthalmopathy a median approximately 6.6 months pre-onset. A model built on 13 V-J features separated ophthalmopathy from stable hyperthyroidism. Most clonotypes expanded in thyroid above 0.001 were likewise present in blood.

PBMCs were collected from an approximately 9.4 ml volume of fresh peripheral blood. CDR1 is MNHNS, CDR2 SASEGT, per germline. The CDR3 loop spans 13 amino acids. The V segment lost 7 bases and the J segment 4 bases; nucleotides outside the gene matches: 4. This clonotype was found a few times. What it binds is not known. TCR beta CDR3 region amplification was performed from RNA transcripts. The TCR CDR3 first-round RT-PCR relied on the HTBI primer set. TCRdb fed the multiplex PCR reads into MiXCR, producing one record per CDR3 protein. The sample holds about 480,000 distinct CDR3 sequences, approximately 22% seen once.

Sequencing used blood. The receptor's source is an older woman with Graves' ophthalmopathy. The gene calls are TRBV6-1 and TRBJ1-5; 7 bases align to TRBD1. CDR3 sequence: CASIDRVNQPQHF. CDR3 DNA: TGTGCCAGCATTGACAGGGTAAATCAGCCCCAGCATTTT.